The 14 T cell receptor beta chains given below trace back to one sample, sequenced in a study of blood T cell repertoires in COVID-19. The repertoire was sequenced with immunoSEQ multiplex PCR; TCRdb's copy has only in-frame clones and lacks some. The data contain 120,000 to 150,000 clones, more than 75% of them singletons. Sequenced: peripheral blood. These receptors were obtained from a man older than 75 with acute or convalescent COVID-19.

The chain couples TRBV2 to TRBJ1-4; unclear D gene. This CDR3 has 15 residues. V was shortened by 4 bases and J by 8 bases, with 17 bases between the two germline ends. Germline V gives CDR1 SNHLY, CDR2 FYNNEI. The CDR3 nucleotides are TGTGCCAGCAGTGGAAGTAGGCAGGCCTGGGAAAAACTGTTTTTT. It codes for CASSGSRQAWEKLFF.

This clone was recorded once. This chain links TRBV19 with TRBJ2-6; D is undetermined. Trimming removed 7 bases at V and 3 bases at J, with 7 bases between. CDR3 size: 13 residues. Germline V CDR1 and CDR2: LNHDA, SQIVND (reference sequence). CDR3: CASTNSGANVLTF. The CDR3, as DNA: TGTGCCAGTACAAATAGTGGGGCCAACGTCCTGACTTTC.

The rearrangement uses TRBV28 and TRBJ2-7, with 7 positions matching TRBD2. V lost 2 bases, J lost 4 bases, and 8 bases stayed unmatched. Germline loops: CDR1 MDHEN, CDR2 SYDVKM. The CDR3 runs 15 residues. The CDR3 nucleotides read TGTGCCAGCAGTTTACCCCGACTAGCAGATTACGAGCAGTACTTC. It codes for CASSLPRLADYEQYF.

V gene TRBV4-2 combines with J gene TRBJ2-2; D might be TRBD1 (6 bases). Germline assignment: CDR1 LGHNA and CDR2 YNFKEQ. The CDR3 extends over 17 amino acids. V was cut by 1 base and J by 0 bases, with 12 bases left in between. CDR3 protein: CASSQVWTDANTGELFF. DNA for the CDR3: TGTGCCAGCAGCCAAGTATGGACAGACGCGAACACCGGGGAGCTGTTTTTT.

The chain recombines TRBV9 with TRBJ2-3; 7 bases are shared with TRBD1. CDR3 length: 15 residues. The germline V gene has CDR1 SGDLS and CDR2 YYNGEE. V dropped 0 bases and J dropped 2; count of bases not matched to a gene: 3. The CDR3 here is CASSVDGQDTDTQYF. In DNA, the CDR3 is TGTGCCAGCAGCGTAGACGGACAGGACACAGATACGCAGTATTTT.

CDR3 DNA: TGTGCCAGCAAGGGAGACTTCTATGGCTACACCTTC. It codes for CASKGDFYGYTF. This chain uses TRBV2 with TRBJ1-2; D gene uncertain. V was trimmed by 7 bases and J by 4 bases, leaving 10 bases between them. Germline CDR1 reads SNHLY; CDR2 reads FYNNEI. The CDR3 is 12 residues long.

This chain links TRBV27 with TRBJ2-1; D gene unclear. This CDR3 contains 14 residues. Germline values: CDR1 MNHEY, CDR2 SMNVEV (reference sequence). Trimming left V 2 bases short and J 7 bases short, with 12 bases between. The CDR3 DNA reads as TGTGCCAGCAGTTTAGATCAGGTTCCAAATGAGCAGTTCTTC. Translated: CASSLDQVPNEQFF.

The chain joins TRBV19 to TRBJ2-5; 14 bases line up with TRBD2. The V segment lost 6 bases and the J segment 4 bases; nucleotides outside the gene matches: 7. The CDR3 extends over 16 amino acids. Germline V gene sequence: CDR1 LNHDA, CDR2 SQIVND (reference sequence). The CDR3 DNA follows: TGTGCCAGTAGCGTACAGGGACTAGCGGGGGTAGAGACCCAGTACTTC. It specifies CASSVQGLAGVETQYF.

The gene calls are TRBV2 and TRBJ1-2; 11 bases map to TRBD1. V shed 6 bases, J shed 8 bases, and the junction held 8 bases outside the gene matches. This CDR3 has 14 residues. Germline CDR1 reads SNHLY; CDR2 reads FYNNEI. The CDR3 is CASRSGTGGRGYTF. CDR3 sequence (DNA): TGTGCCAGCAGGTCCGGGACAGGGGGGAGAGGCTACACCTTC.

The V call is TRBV29-1, the J call TRBJ2-1; weak D call: TRBD2 (7 bases). The germline V gene has CDR1 SQVTM and CDR2 ANQGSEA. This CDR3 has 14 amino acids. The V and J ends lost 4 bases and 0 bases respectively, with 10 bases between them. In DNA form, the CDR3 reads TGCAGCGTTGGCGGGGGCCTCTCCTACAATGAGCAGTTCTTC. Protein product: CSVGGGLSYNEQFF.

This rearrangement joins TRBV24-1 to TRBJ2-3, with 7 bases fitting TRBD1. Germline CDR1 KGHDR, CDR2 SFDVKD. This CDR3 has 16 amino acids. After removal of 3 bases from V and 6 bases from J, the junction contained 11 bases not matched to a gene. Here the CDR3 DNA reads TGTGCCACCAGTGATCATGGACAGGCCCCCAAGGATACGCAGTATTTT. Protein sequence: CATSDHGQAPKDTQYF.

In DNA, the CDR3 is TGTGCCACCAGTGATTTTGGGAGCGGCACAGATACGCAGTATTTT. Translation: CATSDFGSGTDTQYF. The chain carries TRBV24-1 and TRBJ2-3; D is perhaps TRBD2 (5 bases). The CDR3 spans 15 residues. Trimming took 1 base from V and 1 from J, leaving 8 bases between them. CDR1 and CDR2 (germline): KGHDR, SFDVKD.

The rearrangement joins TRBV24-1 to TRBJ2-5; 12 positions agree with TRBD2. The CDR3 is 18 residues long. Trimming cost V 6 bases and J 5 bases; bases outside gene matches: 15. Looked up from germline, CDR1 is KGHDR and CDR2 is SFDVKD. This chain's CDR3 is CATSTPSSTSGSGETQYF. The CDR3 nucleotides read TGTGCCACCAGTACCCCATCTTCGACTAGCGGGAGTGGTGAGACCCAGTACTTC.

The CDR3 reads CAWSSGMGGYTF. The CDR3 DNA is TGTGCCTGGAGCTCAGGGATGGGTGGCTACACCTTC. V is TRBV30 and J is TRBJ1-2; a weak D match, TRBD1 (5 bases). V was pared by 3 bases and J by 7 bases, with 12 bases between. Per germline, CDR1 GTSNPN and CDR2 SVGIG (reference sequence). The CDR3 loop spans 12 amino acids.